The 10 T cell receptor beta chains in this list originate from one sample, sequenced in a study of human T cells and chemical hapten exposure. TCRdb re-analysed the RACE reads in MiXCR, keeping a single row per CDR3 protein. The data show about 190,000 distinct CDR3 sequences, under 30% seen once. Time point indicated: patch test 3, about 24 weeks after DPC sensitization. The sample's treatment: therapeutic diphenylcyclopropenone sensitization with weekly scalp DPC. The material was whole blood, obtained in connection with sensitization to the hapten diphenylcyclopropenone (DPC). These receptors all stem from a middle-aged woman with alopecia areata. Some clones in this sample may be carry-over from other donors' samples.

The J gene is TRBJ2-3, the V gene TRBV28, with TRBD2 matching 11 bases. Germline V CDR1 and CDR2: MDHEN, SYDVKM. There are 15 residues in the CDR3. J gave up 1 base and V 5 bases, and 2 bases lay outside the gene matches. The CDR3 region is CASSILAGGTDTQYF. DNA for the CDR3: TGTGCCAGCAGTATACTAGCGGGAGGCACAGATACGCAGTATTTT.

V gene TRBV29-1 combines with J gene TRBJ1-3; weak D call: TRBD1 (5 bases). The ends were cut back, 7 bases at V and 1 base at J, with 14 bases in the middle. Germline values: CDR1 SQVTM, CDR2 ANQGSEA. This CDR3 has 14 amino acids. The CDR3 loop reads CSAIPGGSGNTIYF. The DNA for the CDR3 is TGCAGCGCTATACCTGGGGGTTCTGGAAACACCATATATTTT.

The chain recombines TRBV20-1 with TRBJ1-1; possible D gene TRBD1, 6 bases. Trimming took off 0 bases at V and 4 bases at J, with 12 bases between the two ends. CDR1 DFQATT and CDR2 SNEGSKA come from the germline V gene (reference sequence). The length of the CDR3 is 14 residues. In DNA, the CDR3 is TGCAGTGCTAGAGATCGGAGGGGGTTCACTGAAGCTTTCTTT. Its protein product is CSARDRRGFTEAFF.

This clonotype turned up a few times. The chain couples TRBV28 to TRBJ2-5; possible D gene TRBD1, 5 bases. Deletions cut 5 bases from V and 3 bases from J, with 10 bases between. There are 13 residues in the CDR3. Germline CDR1 reads MDHEN; CDR2 reads SYDVKM. The CDR3 bases are TGTGCCAGCAGTAAAGACAGCAAAGAGACCCAGTACTTC. This codes for CASSKDSKETQYF.

The CDR3 sequence: CASSYSESGDEQFF. The CDR3 nucleotides read TGTGCCAGCAGTTACAGCGAGTCCGGGGATGAGCAGTTCTTC. The chain recombines TRBV6-2 or TRBV6-3 with TRBJ2-1; tentatively, D is TRBD2 (5 bases). CDR3 length: 14 residues. Trimming took off 2 bases at V and 8 bases at J, with 13 bases between the two ends. Germline CDR1 reads MNHEY; CDR2 reads SVGEGT.

DNA for the CDR3: TGTGCCAGCAGTTACTCCACAGGGGTGATTCAGCCCCAGCATTTT. This gives the protein CASSYSTGVIQPQHF. The rearrangement links TRBV6-2 or TRBV6-3 to TRBJ1-5; 7 bases are a match to TRBD1. From germline, CDR1 is MNHEY and CDR2 SVGEGT. This CDR3 is built from 15 residues. V lost 0 bases, J lost 6 bases, and 5 bases stayed unmatched.

The chain recombines TRBV28 with TRBJ1-5; D is unclear. The V end was cut by 3 bases, the J end by 0 bases, with 6 bases between. Per germline, CDR1 MDHEN and CDR2 SYDVKM. The CDR3 is 14 amino acids. The CDR3, as DNA: TGTGCCAGCAGTTTCACGGCTAGCAATCAGCCCCAGCATTTT. This sequence encodes CASSFTASNQPQHF.

This rearrangement joins TRBV7-8 to TRBJ2-1, with D unresolved. The V end lost 1 base, the J end lost 10 bases, and 5 bases lay between the germline ends. Germline CDR1 SGHVS, CDR2 FQNEAQ. The CDR3 contains 11 residues. This chain's CDR3 is CASSLVGEQFF. CDR3 coding DNA: TGTGCCAGCAGCTTAGTCGGAGAGCAGTTCTTC.

V gene TRBV10-3 combines with J gene TRBJ1-1, with D possibly matching TRBD1 (5 bases). The length of the CDR3 is 15 residues. Germline V CDR1 and CDR2: ENHRY, SYGVKD. V shed 5 bases and J shed 0 bases, with 13 bases lying between them. CDR3 sequence (DNA): TGTGCCATCAGTCTTTCCGGGGACTTGAACACTGAAGCTTTCTTT. Protein product: CAISLSGDLNTEAFF.

This clonotype has ten or more counts. In DNA form, the CDR3 reads TGCAGTGCTAGCGCGAGTCGGTCTGGCTACACCTTC. It yields the protein CSASASRSGYTF. J is TRBJ1-2 and V is TRBV20-1; D unresolved. V dropped 3 bases and J dropped 7 bases, with 12 bases sitting between them. This CDR3 is 12 amino acids long. The germline V gene encodes CDR1 DFQATT and CDR2 SNEGSKA (reference sequence).